These T cell receptor beta chains were read from a single sample in a study of cytomegalovirus exposure and HLA in healthy donors. Sequencing was performed with immunoSEQ multiplex PCR; in TCRdb, only in-frame clones are kept and a portion is missing. The sample lists roughly 120,000 clones; roughly 82% were seen once. Specimen: PBMCs. Receptor source: a male donor in good health and CMV-seropositive. CDR3s include the opening cysteine and the closing phenylalanine or tryptophan. A D gene is named only where the DNA matches it firmly. Rows give clone size only sometimes, using once, few, many, or a class for an expanded clone.

v_call: TRBV2; clone_size: NA; d_call: NA; j_call: TRBJ1-4; cdr3_aa: CASQGSYEKLFF; cdr3_nt: TGTGCCAGCCAGGGAAGTTATGAAAAACTGTTTTTT
v_call: TRBV30; clone_size: NA; d_call: TRBD2; j_call: TRBJ2-7; cdr3_aa: CAWSLWTSGSYEQYF; cdr3_nt: TGTGCCTGGAGTTTATGGACTAGCGGCTCCTACGAGCAGTACTTC
v_call: TRBV6-5; clone_size: few; d_call: NA; j_call: TRBJ1-2; cdr3_aa: CASSYSQAPYGYTF; cdr3_nt: TGTGCCAGCAGTTACTCGCAGGCACCCTATGGCTACACCTTC
v_call: TRBV5-1; clone_size: NA; d_call: NA; j_call: TRBJ2-5; cdr3_aa: CASSLVFAEGQETQYF; cdr3_nt: TGCGCCAGCAGCTTGGTCTTTGCAGAGGGCCAAGAGACCCAGTACTTC
v_call: TRBV19; clone_size: NA; d_call: NA; j_call: TRBJ2-2; cdr3_aa: CASRAGHATGELFF; cdr3_nt: TGTGCCAGTAGGGCGGGGCACGCGACCGGGGAGCTGTTTTTT
v_call: TRBV5-8; clone_size: NA; d_call: NA; j_call: TRBJ2-1; cdr3_aa: CASSPGTDEQFF; cdr3_nt: TGTGCCAGCAGCCCGGGGACTGATGAGCAGTTCTTC
v_call: TRBV27; clone_size: NA; d_call: NA; j_call: TRBJ2-7; cdr3_aa: CASSTRRGTYEQYF; cdr3_nt: TGTGCCAGCAGTACAAGAAGAGGCACCTACGAGCAGTACTTC
v_call: TRBV5-1; clone_size: NA; d_call: NA; j_call: TRBJ1-2; cdr3_aa: CASSLVTGDYGYTF; cdr3_nt: TGCGCCAGCAGCTTGGTGACAGGAGACTATGGCTACACCTTC
v_call: TRBV7-2; clone_size: NA; d_call: TRBD2; j_call: TRBJ2-2; cdr3_aa: CASSFSAGVITGELFF; cdr3_nt: TGTGCCAGCAGCTTTTCAGCGGGAGTGATCACCGGGGAGCTGTTTTTT
v_call: TRBV7-8; clone_size: NA; d_call: TRBD1; j_call: TRBJ1-1; cdr3_aa: CASSTRDSTSEAFF; cdr3_nt: TGTGCCAGCAGCACGAGGGACAGCACTTCCGAAGCTTTCTTT
v_call: TRBV18; clone_size: few; d_call: NA; j_call: TRBJ1-4; cdr3_aa: CASSPWTTVEEKLFF; cdr3_nt: TGTGCCAGCTCACCCTGGACAACAGTGGAAGAAAAACTGTTTTTT
v_call: TRBV28; clone_size: NA; d_call: TRBD1; j_call: TRBJ2-7; cdr3_aa: CASSQGAYRYEQYF; cdr3_nt: TGTGCCAGCAGTCAGGGGGCCTATAGGTACGAGCAGTACTTC
v_call: TRBV7-2; clone_size: NA; d_call: NA; j_call: TRBJ2-4; cdr3_aa: CASSRVNIQYF; cdr3_nt: TGTGCCAGCAGCCGAGTAAACATTCAGTACTTC
v_call: TRBV10-1; clone_size: NA; d_call: NA; j_call: TRBJ1-1; cdr3_aa: CASSPLGANTEAFF; cdr3_nt: TGCGCCAGCAGTCCGCTAGGCGCCAACACTGAAGCTTTCTTT
v_call: TRBV7-9; clone_size: NA; d_call: TRBD2; j_call: TRBJ2-1; cdr3_aa: CASSPRAGGSSYNEQFF; cdr3_nt: TGTGCCAGCAGCCCCCGAGCGGGAGGGAGCTCCTACAATGAGCAGTTCTTC
v_call: TRBV28; clone_size: once; d_call: NA; j_call: TRBJ2-1; cdr3_aa: CASSLGHYNEQFF; cdr3_nt: TGTGCCAGCAGTTTAGGGCATTACAATGAGCAGTTCTTC
v_call: TRBV11-2; clone_size: NA; d_call: NA; j_call: TRBJ2-2; cdr3_aa: CASSLFASATTNTGELFF; cdr3_nt: TGTGCCAGCAGCTTATTTGCTAGCGCCACTACGAACACCGGGGAGCTGTTTTTT
v_call: TRBV27; clone_size: once; d_call: NA; j_call: TRBJ2-1; cdr3_aa: CASSLPGNNEQFF; cdr3_nt: TGTGCCAGCAGTTTGCCGGGGAACAATGAGCAGTTCTTC
v_call: TRBV27; clone_size: few; d_call: TRBD1; j_call: TRBJ1-2; cdr3_aa: CASSLGQSNYGYTF; cdr3_nt: TGTGCCAGCAGTTTGGGACAGAGTAACTATGGCTACACCTTC
v_call: TRBV6-6; clone_size: NA; d_call: NA; j_call: TRBJ2-7; cdr3_aa: CASGRPGPTEQYF; cdr3_nt: TGTGCCAGCGGGAGGCCGGGCCCTACGGAGCAGTACTTC
v_call: TRBV7-2; clone_size: NA; d_call: NA; j_call: TRBJ2-7; cdr3_aa: CASSFGGSNYEQYF; cdr3_nt: TGTGCCAGCAGCTTCGGGGGATCTAACTACGAGCAGTACTTC
v_call: TRBV20-1; clone_size: NA; d_call: NA; j_call: TRBJ2-1; cdr3_aa: CSATGFVQFF; cdr3_nt: TGCAGTGCTACAGGATTTGTGCAGTTCTTC
v_call: TRBV30; clone_size: NA; d_call: TRBD1; j_call: TRBJ1-1; cdr3_aa: CAWSVAGGTEAFF; cdr3_nt: TGTGCCTGGAGTGTGGCAGGGGGCACTGAAGCTTTCTTT
v_call: TRBV29-1; clone_size: NA; d_call: NA; j_call: TRBJ2-7; cdr3_aa: CSVQETGKGYEQYF; cdr3_nt: TGCAGCGTTCAGGAAACAGGGAAGGGCTACGAGCAGTACTTC